The clone carrying this TCR beta chain was recorded at least ten times. Antigen specificity is unknown. The data were taken from a study of T-cell memory formation after mild COVID-19. General study points: For contracting clones, CD4+ ones sat mainly in CM and EM, CD8+ in EMRA. Clones shrinking between day 15 and 85 showed a balanced CD4/CD8 split, and those that grew later tilted toward CD4+.

V shed 0 bases, J shed 0 bases, and the junction held 0 bases outside the gene matches. Germline V gives CDR1 SGHRS, CDR2 YFSETQ. The CDR3 is 15 amino acids. A single record per CDR3 protein comes from TCRdb applying MiXCR to the 5' RACE reads. The profile shows 150,000 or so distinct CDR3 sequences, about 14% of them singletons. The V call is TRBV5-1, the J call TRBJ2-3; 8 bases align to TRBD2. The receptor was isolated from an adult woman who had mild COVID-19 (a few samples of this study predate the infection). Cell type and time point are not known. The sample consisted of PBMCs or a T cell subset sorted from them (not recorded which). In nucleotides, the CDR3 is TGCGCCAGCAGCTTGGGCGGGAGGAGCACAGATACGCAGTATTTT. Protein product: CASSLGGRSTDTQYF.